The 3 T cell receptor beta chains below come from one sample, sequenced in a study of control samples from healthy donors and cancer patients. Only in-frame clones appear in the TCRdb table, and some are missing; sequencing was by immunoSEQ multiplex PCR. The sample records just over 150,000 clones, over 85% being singletons. Sequenced material: blood. Receptors originate from a man aged 50-59 years in good health.

The rearrangement links TRBV10-3 to TRBJ1-2; no reliable D call. CDR1 and CDR2 (germline): ENHRY, SYGVKD. The CDR3 is 11 residues long. V lost 5 bases and J lost 8, with 9 bases in between. The CDR3 loop reads CAISSTGGYTF. The DNA for the CDR3 is TGTGCCATCAGTAGTACTGGCGGCTACACCTTC.

The rearrangement uses TRBV4-1 and TRBJ2-6; D tentatively fits TRBD1 or TRBD2 (5 bases each). This CDR3 has 18 amino acids. With 1 base removed from V and 0 bases from J, the gap between germline ends came to 13 bases. From germline, CDR1 is MGHRA and CDR2 YSYEKL. CDR3 nucleotide sequence: TGCGCCAGCAGCCAAGCCCTCGGGGCTACCTCTGGGGCCAACGTCCTGACTTTC. Its translation is CASSQALGATSGANVLTF.

V gene TRBV7-8 combines with J gene TRBJ1-2; TRBD1 aligns across 7 bases. Trimming cost V 0 bases and J 7 bases; bases outside gene matches: 2. The germline V gene encodes CDR1 SGHVS and CDR2 FQNEAQ. CDR3 size: 13 residues. The chain's CDR3 is CASSLATGAGYTF. The DNA of the CDR3 is TGTGCCAGCAGCTTAGCCACAGGGGCTGGCTACACCTTC.